Presented here are 14 T cell receptor beta chains from one specimen sequenced in a study of control samples from healthy donors and cancer patients. Using immunoSEQ multiplex PCR, the repertoire was profiled, and TCRdb retains in-frame clones only, with some absent. The sample carries 130,000 or so clones, 75% to 95% recorded once. The sequenced sample was blood. These receptors were taken from a man in his late teens or twenties in good health.

The rearrangement joins TRBV4-1 to TRBJ1-1; TRBD1 is a possible D gene (5 bases). Per germline, CDR1 MGHRA and CDR2 YSYEKL. This CDR3 has 18 residues. Between the trimmed V and J ends, which lost 0 bases and 0 bases, there was a span of 17 bases. This chain's CDR3 is CASSQDWATVQMNTEAFF. In DNA, the CDR3 is TGCGCCAGCAGCCAAGACTGGGCGACAGTGCAAATGAACACTGAAGCTTTCTTT.

This chain uses TRBV7-9 with TRBJ1-1; 7 bases match TRBD1. With V trimmed by 3 bases and J by 0 bases, 16 bases remained unmatched. The CDR3 runs to 19 residues. Germline assignment: CDR1 SEHNR and CDR2 FQNEAQ (reference sequence). The CDR3: CASSLPGPWTGSMNTEAFF. CDR3 in DNA: TGTGCCAGCAGCTTGCCGGGTCCTTGGACAGGTAGCATGAACACTGAAGCTTTCTTT.

This chain joins TRBV5-1 and TRBJ2-2; 7 bases are shared with TRBD1. The ends lost 4 bases at V and 5 bases at J; junction bases unmatched: 14. The CDR3 sequence is 17 residues long. The germline V gene has CDR1 SGHRS and CDR2 YFSETQ. Written as DNA, the CDR3 is TGCGCCAGCAGCCCAGGGACAGTGGGCCTGGTGACCGGGGAGCTGTTTTTT. As protein: CASSPGTVGLVTGELFF.

The chain is built from TRBV4-1 and TRBJ1-1; TRBD1 aligns across 8 bases. Germline values: CDR1 MGHRA, CDR2 YSYEKL. The CDR3 has 18 residues. V lost 0 bases and J lost 4; bases outside the gene matches: 13. The CDR3 nucleotides read TGCGCCAGCAGCCAAGAGGTCCAGGGGGCGCAAAGGCCCACTGAAGCTTTCTTT. It yields the protein CASSQEVQGAQRPTEAFF.

The chain joins TRBV7-3 to TRBJ1-1, with D perhaps TRBD1 (6 bases). This CDR3 contains 14 residues. The V gene's germline CDR1 is SGHTA and CDR2 FQGTGA. Deletions cut 2 bases from V and 1 base from J, with 8 bases between. The DNA of the CDR3 is TGTGCCAGCAGCTTACAGGGGACGAACACTGAAGCTTTCTTT. Translation: CASSLQGTNTEAFF.

V usage is TRBV4-2 and J usage is TRBJ1-1, with D perhaps matching TRBD1 (6 bases). CDR1 and CDR2 (germline): LGHNA, YNFKEQ. V was pared by 4 bases and J by 4 bases, with 13 bases between. There are 14 residues in the CDR3. DNA of the CDR3: TGTGCCAGCAGCCCTCGAGGGGGGGGCACTGAAGCTTTCTTT. Translated, it gives CASSPRGGGTEAFF.

The rearrangement joins TRBV7-9 to TRBJ1-3; 7 bases are a match to TRBD1. V lost 6 bases to trimming and J lost 3 bases; unmatched junction nucleotides: 8. This CDR3 contains 15 residues. Germline V CDR1 and CDR2: SEHNR, FQNEAQ (reference sequence). The CDR3 loop reads CASRLGTAFGNTIYF. CDR3 sequence (DNA): TGTGCCAGCAGACTCGGGACAGCTTTTGGAAACACCATATATTTT.

The V call is TRBV18, the J call TRBJ2-5; tentative D call: TRBD1 (6 bases). The germline V gene encodes CDR1 KGHSH and CDR2 LQKENI. The CDR3 loop spans 15 amino acids. The V gene lost 1 base and the J gene lost 5 bases, with 14 bases spanning the gap. This CDR3 reads CASSPRMGTGETQYF. The CDR3 region has the DNA TGTGCCAGCTCACCACGAATGGGAACAGGGGAGACCCAGTACTTC.

The rearrangement joins TRBV19 to TRBJ1-2; 7 nucleotides align to TRBD1. The CDR3 loop spans 12 amino acids. Unmatched junction bases numbered 5, after V lost 5 bases and J lost 8 bases. Germline V gives CDR1 LNHDA, CDR2 SQIVND (reference sequence). The DNA of the CDR3 is TGTGCCAGTAGTGAGGGGGCGCGGGGCTACACCTTC. It encodes CASSEGARGYTF.

V and J are TRBV29-1 and TRBJ2-1; 7 bases are shared with TRBD2. In germline, CDR1 is SQVTM, CDR2 ANQGSEA. The junction had 9 bases not matched to a gene; V was cut back by 4 bases and J by 9 bases. This CDR3 contains 13 residues. Here the CDR3 reads CSVGPNGGGEQFF. The CDR3 nucleotides are TGCAGCGTTGGCCCCAATGGGGGGGGTGAGCAGTTCTTC.

The chain combines TRBV2 with TRBJ1-5; possible D gene TRBD1, 6 bases. There are 15 residues in the CDR3. V lost 5 bases and J 4 bases, leaving 15 bases between the germline ends. Germline values: CDR1 SNHLY, CDR2 FYNNEI. This CDR3 reads CASSRDRTNNQPQHF. The CDR3, as DNA: TGTGCCAGCAGTCGAGACAGGACTAATAATCAGCCCCAGCATTTT.

The chain couples TRBV5-1 to TRBJ2-5; TRBD1 matches 7 bases. The CDR3 sequence is 15 residues long. CDR1 and CDR2 (germline): SGHRS, YFSETQ. V lost 3 bases, J lost 5 bases, and 10 bases stayed unmatched. CDR3 sequence: CASSYGTAMAETQYF. CDR3 DNA sequence: TGCGCCAGCAGCTACGGGACAGCGATGGCGGAGACCCAGTACTTC.

The gene calls are TRBV12-3 or TRBV12-4 and TRBJ1-6; D not certain. V lost 1 base and J 8 bases, leaving 6 bases between the germline ends. The CDR3 consists of 13 residues. The CDR3 nucleotides are TGTGCCAGCAGTTTAGACGGGTATTCACCCCTCCACTTT. Residues: CASSLDGYSPLHF.

V gene TRBV13 combines with J gene TRBJ1-1; 8 bases are shared with TRBD1. V lost 5 bases and J lost 0; bases outside the gene matches: 14. The CDR3 covers 18 residues. CDR1 and CDR2 (germline): PRHDT, FYEKMQ (reference sequence). DNA for the CDR3: TGTGCCAGCAGCGATAGAGACAGGGGCGGGATGCTGAACACTGAAGCTTTCTTT. This gives the protein CASSDRDRGGMLNTEAFF.